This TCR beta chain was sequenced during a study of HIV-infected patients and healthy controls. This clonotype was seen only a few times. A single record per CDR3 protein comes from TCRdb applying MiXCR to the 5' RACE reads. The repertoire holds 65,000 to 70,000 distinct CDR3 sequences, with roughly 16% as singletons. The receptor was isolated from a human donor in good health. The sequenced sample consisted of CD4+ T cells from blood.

The CDR3 sequence: CASSLAGTGDSAFF. In nucleotides, the CDR3 is TGCGCCAGCAGCTTGGCCGGGACAGGGGATTCGGCTTTCTTT. The chain combines TRBV5-1 with TRBJ1-1; TRBD1 agrees at 10 bases. The CDR3 sequence is 14 residues long. V shed 0 bases and J 11 bases; nucleotides not matched to a gene: 7. Germline V gene lookup returns CDR1 SGHRS and CDR2 YFSETQ.